The entry that follows covers one T cell receptor (beta chain) sequence. The antigen is not known. The sample belongs to a study of T cells after yellow fever vaccination. Study-wide results and caveats: Researchers report a weaker secondary response that nonetheless peaked faster, day 5 versus 15.

This CDR3 has 14 amino acids. The ends were cut back, 2 bases at V and 4 bases at J, with 11 bases in the middle. The germline CDR1 and CDR2 sequences are SEHNR and FQNEAQ (reference sequence). TCRdb ran MiXCR on the 5' RACE reads and lists one entry per CDR3 protein. There are 500,000 to 650,000 distinct CDR3 sequences in the sample; about a sixth occur only once, and roughly 17% lies in the top ten. The clonotype comes from a man younger than 35 who received the YFV17D yellow fever vaccine. The input for sequencing was PBMCs, taken around 5 days after the first yellow fever vaccination. This chain joins TRBV7-9 and TRBJ1-1; D call uncertain. Written as DNA, the CDR3 is TGTGCCAGCAGCTTACGGGCCGTGGGCACTGAAGCTTTCTTT. Translating gives CASSLRAVGTEAFF.